This is a list of T cell receptor beta chains from one sample in a study of beta chain features in type 1 diabetes. Generated by immunoSEQ multiplex PCR, the TCRdb table keeps only in-frame clones and is missing some. The sample yields just over 600,000 clones, about a sixth seen once. Sequencing was carried out using naive CD4+ T cells from blood. These receptors originate from a man between 18 and 29 years old in good health. Each CDR3 is given without its conserved first and last residue.

TRBJ2-1	TRBV6-6	ASSRDRGGKNEQF
TRBJ2-3	TRBV27	ASSLKSLGADTQY
TRBJ2-7	TRBV10-3	AISQGISYEQY
TRBJ2-3	TRBV11-2	ASSPGTGGRSTDTQY
TRBJ1-1	TRBV13	ASSSRQAGRNTEAF
TRBJ2-7	TRBV19	ASRHKPGQAYEQY
TRBJ1-5	TRBV2	ASRGDSRNQPQH
TRBJ2-7	TRBV5-4	ASSLPGTGASYEQY
TRBJ1-1	TRBV19	ASSRTYPGTNTEAF
TRBJ2-7	TRBV28	ASTISTGVGGQY
TRBJ2-7	TRBV10-3	AITGPSPGGEQY
TRBJ1-5	TRBV5-8	ASSLRSGGRNQPQH
TRBJ2-7	TRBV7-2	ASSLGPASSYEQY
TRBJ2-7	TRBV27	ASGPFGTGLVGEQY
TRBJ2-7	TRBV28	ASNPGRYYEQY
TRBJ1-6	TRBV28	ASSFPNRVANSPLH
TRBJ2-7	TRBV15	ATSRPGHIYEQY
TRBJ1-4	TRBV19	ASAPRDTNEKLF
TRBJ2-2	TRBV10-3	ACKILNTGELF
TRBJ1-2	TRBV18	ASSETNSPYGYT
TRBJ2-1	TRBV7-3	ASRRLAGANEQF
TRBJ1-1	TRBV27	ASSFRGRVTEAF
TRBJ1-3	TRBV5-1	ASSLVLAVFGNTIY
TRBJ1-5	TRBV7-9	ASSPPDGGQPQH
TRBJ1-4	TRBV9	ASSDERRTTNEKLF
TRBJ2-1	TRBV4-3	ASSQDSGNRGNEQF
TRBJ1-1	TRBV29-1	SVEGQLNTEAF
TRBJ2-7	TRBV5-1	ASSSEREQY
TRBJ1-5	TRBV9	ASSVAGASNQPQH
TRBJ2-7	TRBV4-1	ASSQGRGSYEQY
TRBJ2-7	TRBV7-8	ASSLAQGLTFSYEQY
TRBJ2-7	TRBV4-3	ASSQASGGTYEQY
TRBJ2-1	TRBV4-3	ASSQETGRYNEQF
TRBJ2-7	TRBV9	ASSTGQLNFYEQY
TRBJ1-5	TRBV27	ASSLRGRRGQPQH
TRBJ2-3	TRBV12-5	ASGLVSKSSAGSTDTQY
TRBJ2-2	TRBV15	ASRGGPWDTGELF